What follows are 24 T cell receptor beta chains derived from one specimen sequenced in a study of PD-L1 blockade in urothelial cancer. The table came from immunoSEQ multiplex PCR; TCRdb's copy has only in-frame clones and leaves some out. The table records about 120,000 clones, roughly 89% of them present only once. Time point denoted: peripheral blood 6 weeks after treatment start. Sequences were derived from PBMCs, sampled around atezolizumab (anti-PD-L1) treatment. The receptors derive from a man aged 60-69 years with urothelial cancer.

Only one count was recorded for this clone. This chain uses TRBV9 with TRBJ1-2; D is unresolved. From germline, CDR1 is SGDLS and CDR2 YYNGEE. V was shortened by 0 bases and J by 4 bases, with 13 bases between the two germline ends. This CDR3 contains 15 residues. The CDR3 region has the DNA TGTGCCAGCAGCGTAGGCCAGGCAAGTCGCTATGGCTACACCTTC. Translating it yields CASSVGQASRYGYTF.

The CDR3 reads CASSLSGSEKLFF. The CDR3, as DNA: TGTGCCAGCAGTTTGTCCGGGTCTGAAAAACTGTTTTTT. The rearrangement joins TRBV6-5 to TRBJ1-4, with D unclear. The CDR3 is made up of 13 amino acids. V lost 4 bases, J lost 7 bases, and 10 bases lay in between. Germline V gives CDR1 MNHEY, CDR2 SVGAGI.

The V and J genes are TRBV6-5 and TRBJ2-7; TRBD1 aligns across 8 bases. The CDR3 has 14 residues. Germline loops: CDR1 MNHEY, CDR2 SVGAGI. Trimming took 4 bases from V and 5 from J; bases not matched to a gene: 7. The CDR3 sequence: CASSSRGPIHEQYF. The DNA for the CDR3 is TGTGCCAGCAGTTCCAGGGGGCCGATCCACGAGCAGTACTTC.

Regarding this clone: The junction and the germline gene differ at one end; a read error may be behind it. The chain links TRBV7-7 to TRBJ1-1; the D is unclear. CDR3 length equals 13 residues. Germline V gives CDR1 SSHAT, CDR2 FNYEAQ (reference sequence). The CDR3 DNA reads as TGTGCTAGCAGCTCGAGACTGGGCACTGAAGCTTTCTTT. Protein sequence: CASSSRLGTEAFF.

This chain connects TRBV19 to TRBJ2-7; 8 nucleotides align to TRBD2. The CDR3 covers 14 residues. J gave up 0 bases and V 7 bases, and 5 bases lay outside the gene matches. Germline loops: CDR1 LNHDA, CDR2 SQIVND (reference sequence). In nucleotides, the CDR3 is TGTGCCAGTAAACTAGCGGTGAGCTCCTACGAGCAGTACTTC. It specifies CASKLAVSSYEQYF.

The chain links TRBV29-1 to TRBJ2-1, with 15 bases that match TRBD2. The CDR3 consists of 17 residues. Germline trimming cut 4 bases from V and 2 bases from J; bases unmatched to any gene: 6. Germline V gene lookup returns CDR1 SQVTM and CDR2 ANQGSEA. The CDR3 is CSVGTSGGGITYNEQFF. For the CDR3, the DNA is TGCAGCGTTGGGACTAGCGGGGGGGGGATCACCTACAATGAGCAGTTCTTC.

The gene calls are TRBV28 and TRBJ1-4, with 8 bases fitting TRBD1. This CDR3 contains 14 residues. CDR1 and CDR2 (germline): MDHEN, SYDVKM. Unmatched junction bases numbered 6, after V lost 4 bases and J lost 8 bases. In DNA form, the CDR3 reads TGTGCCAGCAGTTCGACAGGGGTGGCGGAAAAACTGTTTTTT. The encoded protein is CASSSTGVAEKLFF.

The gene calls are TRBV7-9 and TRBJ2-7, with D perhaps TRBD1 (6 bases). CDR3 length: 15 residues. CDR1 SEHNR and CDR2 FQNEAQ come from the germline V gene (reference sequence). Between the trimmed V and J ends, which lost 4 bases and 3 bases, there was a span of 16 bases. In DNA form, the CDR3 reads TGTGCCAGCAGCTCCATCAGGGGCCCCCACTACGAGCAGTACTTC. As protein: CASSSIRGPHYEQYF.

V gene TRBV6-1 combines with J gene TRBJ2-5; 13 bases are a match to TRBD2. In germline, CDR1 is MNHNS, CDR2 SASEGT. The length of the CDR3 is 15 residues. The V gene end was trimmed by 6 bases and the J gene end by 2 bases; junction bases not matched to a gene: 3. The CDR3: CASRGTSGAQETQYF. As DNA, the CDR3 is TGTGCCAGCAGGGGGACTAGCGGGGCACAAGAGACCCAGTACTTC.

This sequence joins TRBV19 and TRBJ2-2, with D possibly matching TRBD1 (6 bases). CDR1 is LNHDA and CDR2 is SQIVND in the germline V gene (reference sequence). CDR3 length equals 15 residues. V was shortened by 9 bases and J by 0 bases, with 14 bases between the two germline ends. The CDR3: CASQGSATNTGELFF. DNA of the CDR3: TGTGCCAGCCAGGGGTCCGCGACGAACACCGGGGAGCTGTTTTTT. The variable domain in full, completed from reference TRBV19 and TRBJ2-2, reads DGGITQSPKYLFRKEGQNVTLSCEQNLNHDAMYWYRQDPGQGLRLIYYSQIVNDFQKGDIAEGYSVSREKKESFPLTVTSAQKNPTAFYLCASQGSATNTGELFFGEGSRLTVL.

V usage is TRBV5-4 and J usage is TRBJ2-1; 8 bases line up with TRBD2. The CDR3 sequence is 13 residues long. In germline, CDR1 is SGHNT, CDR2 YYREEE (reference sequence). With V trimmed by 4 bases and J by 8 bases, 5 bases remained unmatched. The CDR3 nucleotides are TGTGCCAGCAGCCACGGGGGGGCCGATGAGCAGTTCTTC. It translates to CASSHGGADEQFF.

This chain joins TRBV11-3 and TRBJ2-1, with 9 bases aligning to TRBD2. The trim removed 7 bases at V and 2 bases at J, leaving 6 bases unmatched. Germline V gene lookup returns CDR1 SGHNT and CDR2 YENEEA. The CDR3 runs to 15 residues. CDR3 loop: CASIAIAGAYNEQFF. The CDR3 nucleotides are TGTGCCAGCATCGCGATAGCGGGGGCCTACAATGAGCAGTTCTTC.

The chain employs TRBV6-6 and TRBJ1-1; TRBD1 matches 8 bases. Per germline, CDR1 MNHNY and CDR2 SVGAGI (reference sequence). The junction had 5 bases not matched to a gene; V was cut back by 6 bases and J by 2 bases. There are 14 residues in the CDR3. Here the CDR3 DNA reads TGTGCCAGCAGGGCACAGGGGGGTAACACTGAAGCTTTCTTT. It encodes CASRAQGGNTEAFF.

The CDR3 reads CASSRTEDNEQFF. The CDR3 DNA sequence: TGTGCCAGCTCACGGACAGAGGACAATGAGCAGTTCTTC. The V call is TRBV18, the J call TRBJ2-1; weak D call: TRBD1 (6 bases). The CDR3 has 13 residues. CDR1 is KGHSH, CDR2 LQKENI, per germline. The V end lost 4 bases, the J end lost 5 bases, and 9 bases lay between the germline ends.

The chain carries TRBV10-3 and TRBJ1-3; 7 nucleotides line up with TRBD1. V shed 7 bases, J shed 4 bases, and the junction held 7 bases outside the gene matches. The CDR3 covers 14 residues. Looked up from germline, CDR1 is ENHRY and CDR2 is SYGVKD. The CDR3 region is CAITKQGPGNTIYF. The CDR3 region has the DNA TGTGCCATCACTAAACAGGGGCCGGGAAACACCATATATTTT.

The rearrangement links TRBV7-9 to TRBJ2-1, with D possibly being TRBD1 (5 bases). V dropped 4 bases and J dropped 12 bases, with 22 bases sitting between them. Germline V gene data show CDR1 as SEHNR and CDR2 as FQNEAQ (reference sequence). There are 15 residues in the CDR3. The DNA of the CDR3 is TGTGCCAGCAGCTCTGTTGGTGGGGCCGTTGGACGGCAGTTCTTC. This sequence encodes CASSSVGGAVGRQFF.

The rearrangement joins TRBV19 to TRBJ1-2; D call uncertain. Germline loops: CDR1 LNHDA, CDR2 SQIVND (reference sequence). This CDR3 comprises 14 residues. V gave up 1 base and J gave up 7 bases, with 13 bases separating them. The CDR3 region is CASSIAPFGGGYTF. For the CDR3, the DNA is TGTGCCAGTAGTATAGCCCCCTTTGGAGGTGGCTACACCTTC.

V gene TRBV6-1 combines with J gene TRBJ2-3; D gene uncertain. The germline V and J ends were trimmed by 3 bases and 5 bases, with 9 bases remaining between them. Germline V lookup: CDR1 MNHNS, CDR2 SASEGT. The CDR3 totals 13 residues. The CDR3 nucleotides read TGTGCCAGCAGTGATGGCCGTTTAGATACGCAGTATTTT. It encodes CASSDGRLDTQYF.

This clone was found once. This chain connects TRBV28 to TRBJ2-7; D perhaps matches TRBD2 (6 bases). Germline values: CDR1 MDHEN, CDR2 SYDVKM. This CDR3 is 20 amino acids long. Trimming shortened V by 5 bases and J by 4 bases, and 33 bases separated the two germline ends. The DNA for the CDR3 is TGTGCCAGCAGTCCCCCTGATGGGGGGTTTGACCCCCGCCGCCTTTACGAGCAGTACTTC. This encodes CASSPPDGGFDPRRLYEQYF.

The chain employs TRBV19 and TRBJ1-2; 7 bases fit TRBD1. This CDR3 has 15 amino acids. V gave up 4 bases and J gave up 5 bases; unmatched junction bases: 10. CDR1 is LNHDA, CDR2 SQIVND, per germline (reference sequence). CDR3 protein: CASSTDRESVYGYTF. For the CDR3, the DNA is TGTGCCAGTAGTACCGACAGGGAGTCGGTATATGGCTACACCTTC.

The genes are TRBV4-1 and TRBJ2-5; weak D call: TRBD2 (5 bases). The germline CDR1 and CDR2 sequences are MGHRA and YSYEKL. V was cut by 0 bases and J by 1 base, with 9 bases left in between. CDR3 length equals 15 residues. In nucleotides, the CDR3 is TGCGCCAGCAGCCAAGAGCCGGGAACCCAAGAGACCCAGTACTTC. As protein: CASSQEPGTQETQYF.

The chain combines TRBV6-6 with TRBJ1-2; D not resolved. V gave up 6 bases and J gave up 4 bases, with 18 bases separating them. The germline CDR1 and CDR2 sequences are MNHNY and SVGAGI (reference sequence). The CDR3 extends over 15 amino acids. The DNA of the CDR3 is TGTGCCAGCAGGCGCTTAGAAGCCTTGATCTATGGCTACACCTTC. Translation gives CASRRLEALIYGYTF.

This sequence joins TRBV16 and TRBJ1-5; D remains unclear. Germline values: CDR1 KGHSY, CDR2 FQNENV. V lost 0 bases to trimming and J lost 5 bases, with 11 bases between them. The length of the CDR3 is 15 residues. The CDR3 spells CASSQSPGLDQPQHF. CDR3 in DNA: TGTGCCAGCAGCCAATCGCCGGGGTTGGATCAGCCCCAGCATTTT.

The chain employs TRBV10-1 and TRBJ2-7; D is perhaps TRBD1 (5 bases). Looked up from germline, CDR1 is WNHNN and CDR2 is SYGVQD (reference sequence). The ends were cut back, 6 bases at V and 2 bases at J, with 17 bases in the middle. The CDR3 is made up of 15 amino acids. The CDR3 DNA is TGCGCCAGCAGCGAGAAGGGGCCGTCCGCCTACGAGCAGTACTTC. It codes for CASSEKGPSAYEQYF.